This TCR beta chain was identified in a study of blood T cells in healthy people across ages. Study background: Template switching caught about one barcoded beta molecule for each two T cells. Study-level points and caveats: Those diversity estimates obtained from one million T cells were thought to be underestimates.

A J-beta primer mix and a sample-barcoded 5' primer were used in a second PCR of roughly 6 to 11 cycles. A tag from a template-switch adaptor with 12 random nucleotides marked each cDNA molecule. TCRdb analysed the 5' RACE reads with MiXCR anew, one entry per CDR3 protein. This table holds about 580,000 distinct CDR3 sequences, under 55% found once. CDR3 length: 15 residues. The germline V gene encodes CDR1 SGHRS and CDR2 YFSETQ. Trimming left V 2 bases short and J 4 bases short, with 16 bases between. Notes on this clonotype: Its antigen is undetermined.

The source of this sequence is a man at least 80 years old in good health. The sample consisted of blood. This chain links TRBV5-1 with TRBJ2-7, with D hard to call. The CDR3 nucleotides read TGCGCCAGCAGCTTCGTAACCTCCTCGGCTTACGAGCAGTACTTC. Protein product: CASSFVTSSAYEQYF.